The text below deals with one T cell receptor (beta chain). This receptor's antigen is unknown. No base-level quality is on record; no much larger clone is a single base apart. This sample is part of a study of blood T cell repertoires in COVID-19 (dated by TCRdb to 2018 to 2021). Broadly, across the study: Samples from collaborators originated in the United States, Italy and Spain and spanned both the acute and convalescent phases of COVID-19. The repertoires were made available in a free public database intended to serve as a resource for research on the immune response to SARS-CoV-2. A de-identified subject ID, COVID-19 status, age in years and sex were almost always included in the sample metadata. Where available, HLA class I and class II types were obtained from metadata supplied by the sample provider rather than from assay-based typing. Deeply sampled blood TCRbeta repertoires from subjects exposed to, actively infected with, or recovered from COVID-19 were included in the dataset. The material from the prospective study consisted of cDNA or gDNA derived from T cells, B-cell-depleted T cells, or PBMCs. The samples were drawn from the first 160 participants of the ongoing ImmuneRACE study and from more than 1,000 subjects provided by 6 global collaborators. The study at large found these results: The amount of clinical and demographic metadata varied by source and participant and was provided uncurated.

TCRbeta CDR3 regions were amplified from genomic DNA using the immunoSEQ Assay, a bias-controlled multiplex PCR. Turning to the authors' computational methods: The number of nucleated cells in each sample was estimated by amplification of reference gene primers within the assay. To quantify the absolute abundance of each unique TCRbeta CDR3 rearrangement, sequence reads were collapsed and filtered. For each sample, productive Simpson clonality was calculated by taking the square root of Simpson's diversity index across productive rearrangements. TCRdb obtained this table from immuneACCESS and retained in-frame rearrangements with V and J assigned. These tables miss some clones; where compared with another copy, unresolved V genes account for less than half of the shortfall, and the remainder is unexplained. The V and J calls and clone size come from that table; D and trimming were worked out from the DNA. This sample is represented by approximately 100,000 clones; over 65% of them were singletons. Jointly, the top ten make up about 11% of the sample.

Whole blood was collected in K2EDTA tubes by collaborating institutions according to the institutions' own protocols. For TCRbeta analysis, collaborators shipped samples in one of three forms: frozen whole blood, isolated PBMCs, or DNA extracted from either of those sample types. Taken from cysteine to phenylalanine, the CDR3 has 14 residues. Only the CDR3 portion is preserved as DNA: 42 bases, with reading frame beginning at the first base. The junction carries 8 bases between V and J, which are trimmed by 1 base and 1 base respectively. The germline V gene provides CDR1 SGHDT and CDR2 YYEEEE. What was sequenced was peripheral blood. The chain is assembled from TRBV5-6 and TRBJ1-1; no D gene is confidently identified. This receptor was taken from a human donor in a cohort sampled during active COVID-19. In nucleotide form, the sequence is TGTGCCAGCAGCTTGTATGGGCCGAACACTGAAGCTTTCTTT. Protein translation: CASSLYGPNTEAFF.